Following are 18 T cell receptor beta chains from one sample sequenced in a study of T cell responses to AZD1222 COVID-19 vaccine. Produced via immunoSEQ multiplex PCR; TCRdb's table is partial and in-frame only. The data contain about 170,000 clones, around 88% of them singletons. Sequenced material: peripheral blood, taken 28 days after the second AZD1222 dose. The receptors were gathered from an adult who received the AZD1222 COVID-19 vaccine.

For the CDR3, the DNA is TGTGCCAGCAGCTTGGAAGGGGTCGGGCTTACTGGAAACACCATATATTTT. Encoded protein: CASSLEGVGLTGNTIYF. The chain uses TRBV5-4 and TRBJ1-3, with D tentatively TRBD1 (5 bases). V was trimmed by 0 bases and J by 2 bases, leaving 15 bases between them. This CDR3 has 17 residues. Germline lookup yields CDR1 SGHNT and CDR2 YYREEE (reference sequence).

This rearrangement joins TRBV7-6 to TRBJ2-5, with TRBD2 matching 11 bases. The CDR3 is 17 residues long. The J segment lost 1 base and the V segment lost 1 base, leaving 5 bases of the junction unmatched. In germline, CDR1 is SGHVS, CDR2 FNYEAQ. The CDR3 nucleotides are TGTGCCAGCAGCTTAGGGTTACTAGCGGGGGCCCAAGAGACCCAGTACTTC. Translated: CASSLGLLAGAQETQYF.

The gene calls are TRBV30 and TRBJ1-1; 9 bases align to TRBD1. The V segment lost 5 bases and the J segment 6 bases; nucleotides outside the gene matches: 4. The CDR3 has 12 residues. Germline V gene sequence: CDR1 GTSNPN, CDR2 SVGIG (reference sequence). CDR3 nucleotide sequence: TGTGCCTGGGACAGGGGGATGCCTGAAGCTTTCTTT. It encodes CAWDRGMPEAFF.

This clone has a handful of counts. The rearrangement joins TRBV4-1 to TRBJ1-4; 11 bases match TRBD1. Trimming removed 5 bases from V and 10 bases from J; junction bases left unmatched: 6. The CDR3 covers 14 residues. The germline V gene encodes CDR1 MGHRA and CDR2 YSYEKL. The CDR3 loop reads CASSGQGAYGKLFF. CDR3 in DNA: TGCGCCAGCAGCGGACAGGGGGCGTACGGAAAACTGTTTTTT.

This clone was picked up one time. The gene calls are TRBV5-4 and TRBJ1-2, with D unclear. The germline gives CDR1 SGHNT, CDR2 YYREEE (reference sequence). The CDR3 sequence is 15 residues long. V dropped 5 bases and J dropped 8 bases, with 22 bases sitting between them. The CDR3 loop is CASSQTPSGEWGYTF. The CDR3 DNA sequence: TGTGCCAGCAGTCAAACCCCCAGCGGGGAGTGGGGCTACACCTTC.

The V call is TRBV10-1, the J call TRBJ2-2, with D possibly called TRBD1 or TRBD2 (5 bases each). Trimming took off 4 bases at V and 6 bases at J, with 12 bases between the two ends. CDR1 is WNHNN and CDR2 is SYGVQD in the germline V gene (reference sequence). The CDR3 is 14 residues long. The CDR3 sequence: CASSVQGVAGELFF. Here the CDR3 DNA reads TGCGCCAGCAGTGTCCAGGGAGTCGCCGGGGAGCTGTTTTTT.

This clone was seen just once. The V gene is TRBV5-4, the J gene TRBJ2-7, with 12 bases aligning to TRBD2. Germline V gene lookup returns CDR1 SGHNT and CDR2 YYREEE (reference sequence). This CDR3 region has 15 residues. V was clipped by 4 bases and J by 4 bases; unmatched bases: 6. The CDR3 nucleotides read TGTGCCAGCAGCGGAGGACTAGCGGGGATGTACGAGCAGTACTTC. Translating it yields CASSGGLAGMYEQYF.

The rearrangement uses TRBV4-3 and TRBJ2-5; TRBD2 matches 7 bases. J was trimmed by 5 bases and V by 0 bases; bases with no gene match: 0. Germline CDR1 and CDR2: LGHNA and YSLEER. CDR3 length equals 13 residues. The CDR3 coding sequence is TGCGCCAGCAGCCAAGACGGGGGGGAGACCCAGTACTTC. It yields the protein CASSQDGGETQYF.

The chain is built from TRBV2 and TRBJ1-1; tentatively, D is TRBD1 (6 bases). The CDR3 covers 13 residues. CDR1 is SNHLY and CDR2 is FYNNEI in the germline V gene. The V end lost 5 bases, the J end lost 1 base, and 8 bases lay between the germline ends. CDR3 in amino acids: CASSRTENTEAFF. The CDR3 coding sequence is TGTGCCAGCAGTCGGACAGAGAACACTGAAGCTTTCTTT.

Comment on this clone: The sample holds other DNA sequences that translate to the same CDR3. The rearrangement uses TRBV7-2 and TRBJ2-2; no firm D call. CDR1 is SGHTA and CDR2 is FQGNSA in the germline V gene. Trimming took 1 base from V and 7 from J, leaving 10 bases between them. The CDR3 contains 14 residues. DNA of the CDR3: TGTGCCAGCAGCTTAGGTGGTAGTAGCGGGGAGCTGTTTTTT. It encodes CASSLGGSSGELFF.

Here the CDR3 reads CASSFGQGNTEAFF. The CDR3, as DNA: TGTGCCAGCAGCTTCGGACAGGGAAATACTGAAGCTTTCTTT. V gene TRBV7-6 combines with J gene TRBJ1-1, with 8 bases that match TRBD1. The germline CDR1 and CDR2 sequences are SGHVS and FNYEAQ. CDR3 size: 14 residues. Trimming took 3 bases from V and 5 from J; bases not matched to a gene: 5.

V is TRBV7-9 and J is TRBJ2-1, with no clear D. Per germline, CDR1 SEHNR and CDR2 FQNEAQ (reference sequence). V was shortened by 1 base and J by 5 bases, with 12 bases between the two germline ends. The CDR3 length is 15 residues. The CDR3 loop reads CASSLEVSPNNEQFF. CDR3 bases: TGTGCCAGCAGCTTAGAGGTAAGCCCAAACAATGAGCAGTTCTTC.

This chain uses TRBV7-9 with TRBJ1-2, with D hard to call. CDR3 length equals 14 residues. Germline CDR1 and CDR2: SEHNR and FQNEAQ (reference sequence). The V gene lost 0 bases and the J gene lost 5 bases, with 10 bases spanning the gap. The CDR3 sequence: CASSLAMTEYGYTF. The CDR3 DNA sequence: TGTGCCAGCAGCTTAGCGATGACGGAGTATGGCTACACCTTC.

The table lists this clone with a count of one. The V call is TRBV5-1, the J call TRBJ2-2, with D tentatively TRBD1 or TRBD2 (6 bases each). This CDR3 region has 14 residues. Germline-derived CDR1 and CDR2 are SGHRS and YFSETQ. V was pared by 7 bases and J by 5 bases, with 15 bases between. CDR3 sequence: CASRARGGTGELFF. CDR3 coding DNA: TGCGCCAGCCGGGCCAGGGGAGGTACCGGGGAGCTGTTTTTT. The full variable domain, completed using reference TRBV5-1 and TRBJ2-2, is KAGVTQTPRYLIKTRGQQVTLSCSPISGHRSVSWYQQTPGQGLQFLFEYFSETQRNKGNFPGRFSGRQFSNSRSEMNVSTLELGDSALYLCASRARGGTGELFFGEGSRLTVL.

This sequence joins TRBV5-1 and TRBJ2-6; TRBD1 aligns across 8 bases. The CDR3 consists of 21 residues. Looked up from germline, CDR1 is SGHRS and CDR2 is YFSETQ. V lost 5 bases, J lost 2 bases, and 21 bases stayed unmatched. The CDR3 loop is CASSQPTGTGGPSPGANVLTF. The CDR3 DNA follows: TGCGCCAGCAGTCAACCCACCGGGACAGGTGGCCCCTCCCCTGGGGCCAACGTCCTGACTTTC.

This clone was seen only a few times. The rearrangement joins TRBV29-1 to TRBJ2-3, with 15 positions matching TRBD2. CDR3 length: 17 amino acids. Germline lookup yields CDR1 SQVTM and CDR2 ANQGSEA. Trimming at V came to 6 bases and at J to 2 bases, leaving 9 bases not matched to a gene. CDR3 amino acids: CSVSSGLAGGTTDTQYF. CDR3 nucleotide sequence: TGCAGCGTGAGTTCGGGACTAGCGGGGGGTACCACAGATACGCAGTATTTT.

This rearrangement joins TRBV10-1 to TRBJ1-5; 9 bases are shared with TRBD1. Unmatched junction bases numbered 21, after V lost 3 bases and J lost 0 bases. The germline gives CDR1 WNHNN, CDR2 SYGVQD (reference sequence). The CDR3 loop spans 22 amino acids. Here the CDR3 reads CASSEGLGGQGRVFRSNQPQHF. The CDR3 bases are TGCGCCAGCAGTGAAGGTTTGGGGGGACAGGGACGAGTATTTCGTAGCAATCAGCCCCAGCATTTT.

The genes are TRBV5-1 and TRBJ2-7; the match to TRBD1 covers 10 bases. Trimming removed 4 bases from V and 2 bases from J; junction bases left unmatched: 12. CDR3 length: 17 amino acids. The V gene's germline CDR1 is SGHRS and CDR2 YFSETQ. CDR3 residues: CASSGLKDRGTTYEQYF. In nucleotides, the CDR3 is TGCGCCAGCAGCGGATTAAAGGACAGGGGGACAACCTACGAGCAGTACTTC. The full variable domain, with the rest looked up from reference TRBV5-1 and TRBJ2-7, is KAGVTQTPRYLIKTRGQQVTLSCSPISGHRSVSWYQQTPGQGLQFLFEYFSETQRNKGNFPGRFSGRQFSNSRSEMNVSTLELGDSALYLCASSGLKDRGTTYEQYFGPGTRLTVT.